One and the same sample provided the 10 T cell receptor beta chains below, sequenced in a study of T cells in localized non-small cell lung cancer. Repertoires were generated with immunoSEQ multiplex PCR, while TCRdb's copy carries only in-frame clones and drops some. The profile covers some 80,000 clones, with almost 85% appearing a single time and around 2.8% taken by the ten largest. This material consisted of peripheral blood, taken before any cancer treatment. Receptor source: a man aged 40 to 70 with stage I lung adenocarcinoma.

Only a few counts were recorded for this clone. This sequence joins TRBV6-5 and TRBJ1-3; D is possibly TRBD1 (5 bases). The CDR3 has 13 residues. V was trimmed by 5 bases and J by 3 bases, leaving 8 bases between them. Germline lookup yields CDR1 MNHEY and CDR2 SVGAGI. This chain's CDR3 is CASSQGLGNTIYF. CDR3 DNA sequence: TGTGCCAGCAGTCAGGGACTTGGAAACACCATATATTTT.

The chain joins TRBV4-1 to TRBJ1-1; D ambiguous. CDR3 size: 12 residues. V was shortened by 4 bases and J by 11 bases, with 14 bases between the two germline ends. Germline V CDR1 and CDR2: MGHRA, YSYEKL. The CDR3: CASSRESGGAFF. For the CDR3, the DNA is TGCGCCAGCAGCCGAGAATCAGGCGGGGCTTTCTTT.

The chain has TRBV6-6 and TRBJ2-7; 8 bases are a match to TRBD1. V lost 5 bases, J lost 7 bases, and 13 bases stayed unmatched. Germline CDR1 and CDR2: MNHNY and SVGAGI (reference sequence). The length of the CDR3 is 15 residues. Written as DNA, the CDR3 is TGTGCCAGCAGTACCCGGAGGGGGACAGGTCAGGAGCAGTACTTC. Translating gives CASSTRRGTGQEQYF.

The chain is built from TRBV10-2 and TRBJ2-7; TRBD1 matches 8 bases. This CDR3 has 15 amino acids. Losses at the gene ends were 8 bases for V and 2 bases for J; bases not matched to a gene: 11. CDR1 is WSHSY and CDR2 is SAAADI in the germline V gene. CDR3 amino acids: CASRNTGTGAYEQYF. DNA of the CDR3: TGCGCCAGCCGTAATACCGGGACAGGAGCCTACGAGCAGTACTTC.

J is TRBJ2-5 and V is TRBV27; no firm D call. V dropped 0 bases and J dropped 1 base, with 9 bases sitting between them. Germline values: CDR1 MNHEY, CDR2 SMNVEV (reference sequence). The CDR3 runs to 15 residues. The CDR3 here is CASSLSWGPQETQYF. The DNA of the CDR3 is TGTGCCAGCAGTTTATCGTGGGGTCCCCAAGAGACCCAGTACTTC.

V and J are TRBV30 and TRBJ2-5, with 14 bases lining up with TRBD2. The germline gives CDR1 GTSNPN, CDR2 SVGIG (reference sequence). Trimming at V came to 4 bases and at J to 6 bases, leaving 4 bases not matched to a gene. The CDR3 consists of 14 residues. CDR3 amino acids: CAWTTSGGAKTQYF. The CDR3 DNA follows: TGTGCCTGGACGACTAGCGGGGGGGCGAAGACCCAGTACTTC.

The rearrangement uses TRBV29-1 and TRBJ2-3; D possibly corresponds to TRBD2 (6 bases). Trimming stripped 6 bases from V and 4 bases from J, with 14 bases between. This CDR3 spans 13 amino acids. CDR1 SQVTM and CDR2 ANQGSEA come from the germline V gene. CDR3 DNA: TGCAGCGTGGGCCTTAGCGGAGCAGATACGCAGTATTTT. Translation gives CSVGLSGADTQYF.

This chain connects TRBV9 to TRBJ2-1, with D perhaps given as TRBD1 or TRBD2 (5 bases each). The CDR3 sequence is 15 residues long. In germline, CDR1 is SGDLS, CDR2 YYNGEE. V gave up 0 bases and J gave up 3 bases, with 10 bases separating them. CDR3 loop: CASSVAGDHYNEQFF. DNA for the CDR3: TGTGCCAGCAGCGTAGCTGGGGACCACTACAATGAGCAGTTCTTC.

The rearrangement uses TRBV19 and TRBJ1-4; D unclear. The V gene lost 3 bases and the J gene lost 0 bases, with 11 bases spanning the gap. The CDR3 extends over 16 amino acids. CDR1 LNHDA and CDR2 SQIVND come from the germline V gene (reference sequence). CDR3 sequence: CASSISSIATNEKLFF. The CDR3 DNA follows: TGTGCCAGTAGTATTTCTTCGATTGCAACTAATGAAAAACTGTTTTTT.

This chain links TRBV5-6 with TRBJ2-7, with D possibly being TRBD1 (6 bases). The germline V gene has CDR1 SGHDT and CDR2 YYEEEE. Trimming took 4 bases from V and 2 from J, leaving 13 bases between them. The CDR3 length is 14 residues. Here the CDR3 DNA reads TGTGCCAGCAGCAATCGGGACACTCCCTACGAGCAGTACTTC. Its translation is CASSNRDTPYEQYF.